These 9 T cell receptor beta chains came from one sample sequenced in a study of T-cell reconstitution after alpha-beta-depleted transplantation in children. Unique molecular identifiers were used to barcode this TCRbeta library. From the PCR reads, TCRdb called clonotypes with MiXCR, one entry per CDR3 protein. Of 200,000 to 250,000 distinct CDR3 sequences listed, 12% were seen once; the top ten hold 2% to 3%. The sequencing used PBMCs from the stem cell graft donor, collected from the stem cell graft. The source of these receptors is a human donor who donated a stem cell graft to a child with acute lymphoblastic leukemia.

Ten or more counts support this clonotype. The rearrangement uses TRBV7-7 and TRBJ2-7; D tentatively reads TRBD1 or TRBD2 (5 bases each). This CDR3 comprises 14 residues. CDR1 SSHAT and CDR2 FNYEAQ come from the germline V gene (reference sequence). CDR3 in DNA: TGTGCTAGCTGCGAGAGGGGCCAGCGGTACGAGCAGTACTTC. Amino acid sequence: CASCERGQRYEQYF.

This clonotype was counted at least ten times. The CDR3 loop is CASSRTGIIYGYTF. The CDR3 nucleotides read TGTGCCAGCAGCCGTACAGGGATAATCTATGGCTACACCTTC. This chain links TRBV7-2 with TRBJ1-2; maybe TRBD1 (6 bases). CDR1 is SGHTA, CDR2 FQGNSA, per germline. The CDR3 sequence is 14 residues long. Trimming shortened V by 5 bases and J by 4 bases, and 14 bases separated the two germline ends.

This clonotype was counted at least ten times. The chain has TRBV24-1 and TRBJ2-6, with 9 bases identical to TRBD1. The V segment lost 3 bases and the J segment 0 bases; nucleotides outside the gene matches: 5. Germline values: CDR1 KGHDR, CDR2 SFDVKD. CDR3 size: 18 residues. The CDR3 loop reads CATSDPGQGVSGANVLTF. Here the CDR3 DNA reads TGTGCCACCAGTGATCCGGGACAGGGAGTCTCTGGGGCCAACGTCCTGACTTTC.

The chain carries TRBV20-1 and TRBJ1-5, with D possibly being TRBD1 (5 bases). Trimming cost V 4 bases and J 5 bases, with 12 bases left between them. Germline V lookup: CDR1 DFQATT, CDR2 SNEGSKA (reference sequence). This CDR3 contains 13 residues. CDR3 DNA sequence: TGCAGTGCTATGGGGGATGCGGATCAGCCCCAGCATTTT. It codes for CSAMGDADQPQHF.

This clonotype was recorded a few times. V usage is TRBV24-1 and J usage is TRBJ2-1; 12 bases are a match to TRBD2. Germline V gives CDR1 KGHDR, CDR2 SFDVKD. Trimming took 3 bases from V and 2 from J; bases not matched to a gene: 1. The CDR3 spans 16 residues. The CDR3 region is CATSDASGGAYNEQFF. The CDR3 coding sequence is TGTGCCACCAGTGATGCTAGCGGGGGGGCCTACAATGAGCAGTTCTTC.

This clonotype was found a few times. The J gene is TRBJ2-5, the V gene TRBV7-9; D ambiguous. V lost 4 bases and J 2 bases, leaving 11 bases between the germline ends. The germline gives CDR1 SEHNR, CDR2 FQNEAQ (reference sequence). The CDR3 has 14 amino acids. The DNA of the CDR3 is TGTGCCAGCAGCTCTCCAAACCGACAAGAGACCCAGTACTTC. It is translated as CASSSPNRQETQYF. Supplemented by reference TRBV7-9 and TRBJ2-5, the full variable domain reads DTGVSQNPRHKITKRGQNVTFRCDPISEHNRLYWYRQTLGQGPEFLTYFQNEAQLEKSRLLSDRFSAERPKGSFSTLEIQRTEQGDSAMYLCASSSPNRQETQYFGPGTRLLVL.

At least ten counts were recorded for this clonotype. The chain recombines TRBV6-2 or TRBV6-3 with TRBJ1-5; TRBD1 agrees at 10 bases. Germline V lookup: CDR1 MNHEY, CDR2 SVGEGT. There are 18 residues in the CDR3. V shed 3 bases, J shed 5 bases, and the junction held 13 bases outside the gene matches. The CDR3 sequence is CASSYIPGTGVKDQPQHF. The CDR3 DNA reads TGTGCCAGCAGTTATATCCCGGGGACAGGGGTAAAGGATCAGCCCCAGCATTTT.

The table lists this clonotype with many counts. This rearrangement joins TRBV6-5 to TRBJ1-5; no clear D gene. The V end lost 8 bases, the J end lost 3 bases, and 11 bases lay between the germline ends. This CDR3 has 13 amino acids. Germline CDR1 MNHEY, CDR2 SVGAGI. The CDR3 coding sequence is TGTGCCAGCGAAGTAGAAAACAATCAGCCCCAGCATTTT. This encodes CASEVENNQPQHF.

This clonotype was counted at least ten times. The gene calls are TRBV5-1 and TRBJ1-6; D unresolved. Germline loops: CDR1 SGHRS, CDR2 YFSETQ. The CDR3 contains 15 residues. V was shortened by 0 bases and J by 7 bases, with 11 bases between the two germline ends. As DNA, the CDR3 is TGCGCCAGCAGCTTGGGGGGTGCCTGGAATTCACCCCTCCACTTT. Amino acid sequence: CASSLGGAWNSPLHF.